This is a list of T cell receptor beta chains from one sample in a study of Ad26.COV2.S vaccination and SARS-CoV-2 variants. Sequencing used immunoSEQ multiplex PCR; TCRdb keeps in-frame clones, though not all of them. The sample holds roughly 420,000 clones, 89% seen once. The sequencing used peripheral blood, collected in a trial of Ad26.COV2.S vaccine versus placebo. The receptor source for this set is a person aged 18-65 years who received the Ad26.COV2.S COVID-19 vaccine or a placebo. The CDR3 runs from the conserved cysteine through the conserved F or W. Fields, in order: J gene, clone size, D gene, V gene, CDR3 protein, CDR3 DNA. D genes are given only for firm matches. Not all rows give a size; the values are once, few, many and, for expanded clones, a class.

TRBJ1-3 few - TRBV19 CASSADLGNTIYF TGTGCCAGTAGTGCCGACCTTGGAAACACCATATATTTT
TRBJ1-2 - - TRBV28 CASSLGGYGYTF TGTGCCAGCAGCCTTGGGGGTTATGGCTACACCTTC
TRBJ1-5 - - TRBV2 CASSRMGQPQHF TGTGCCAGCAGTCGGATGGGGCAGCCCCAGCATTTT
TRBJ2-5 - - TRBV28 CASSFSPSQETQYF TGTGCCAGCAGTTTCTCCCCCTCTCAAGAGACCCAGTACTTC
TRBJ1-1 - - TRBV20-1 CSGWPGVEAFF TGCAGTGGTTGGCCGGGTGTTGAAGCTTTCTTT
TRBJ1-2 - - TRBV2 CASSRSADYGYTF TGTGCCAGCAGCCGTTCTGCGGACTATGGCTACACCTTC
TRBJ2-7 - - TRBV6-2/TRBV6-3 CASSPGHMPREQYF TGTGCCAGCAGTCCCGGACATATGCCGCGAGAGCAGTACTTC
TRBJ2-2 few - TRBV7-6 CASSLVGPSTGELFF TGTGCCAGCAGCTTAGTCGGGCCGAGCACCGGGGAGCTGTTTTTT
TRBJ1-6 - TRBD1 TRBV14 CASSPWQGALHF TGTGCCAGCAGCCCTTGGCAGGGGGCCCTCCACTTT
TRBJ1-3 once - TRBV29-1 CSVGTGSGNTIYF TGCAGCGTTGGTACGGGATCTGGAAACACCATATATTTT